One sample yielded the 21 T cell receptor beta chains listed below, sequenced in a study of blood T cell repertoires in COVID-19. Assay used: immunoSEQ multiplex PCR; TCRdb lists only in-frame clones, some missing. The table shows roughly 320,000 clones, with approximately 85% occurring only once. Material for sequencing was peripheral blood. These TCRs come from a human donor in a cohort sampled during active COVID-19.

The chain combines TRBV2 with TRBJ2-3; TRBD2 matches 10 bases. Per the germline V gene, CDR1 is SNHLY and CDR2 is FYNNEI. The V gene end was trimmed by 8 bases and the J gene end by 2 bases; junction bases not matched to a gene: 10. The CDR3 consists of 16 residues. The CDR3 DNA is TGTGCCAGCGCCCGAGACAGCGGGGGGGACACAGATACGCAGTATTTT. Its protein is CASARDSGGDTDTQYF.

This chain joins TRBV2 and TRBJ2-7, with D perhaps TRBD1 (5 bases). Germline V lookup: CDR1 SNHLY, CDR2 FYNNEI. With 7 bases removed from V and 3 bases from J, the gap between germline ends came to 10 bases. The CDR3 runs to 12 residues. For the CDR3, the DNA is TGTGCCAGCACTGCGCAGGGCTACGAGCAGTACTTC. This codes for CASTAQGYEQYF.

The chain links TRBV24-1 to TRBJ1-2, with 7 bases lining up with TRBD1. V dropped 3 bases and J dropped 4; count of bases not matched to a gene: 7. Per the germline V gene, CDR1 is KGHDR and CDR2 is SFDVKD. CDR3 length: 15 amino acids. The CDR3 coding sequence is TGTGCCACCAGTGATGGACAGGACATACCCTATGGCTACACCTTC. Translation: CATSDGQDIPYGYTF.

This sequence joins TRBV2 and TRBJ1-2, with TRBD1 matching 10 bases. Germline values: CDR1 SNHLY, CDR2 FYNNEI. J gave up 2 bases and V 6 bases, and 9 bases lay outside the gene matches. This CDR3 is built from 16 residues. This CDR3 reads CASSAGQGLSNYGYTF. CDR3 bases: TGTGCCAGCAGCGCGGGACAGGGGCTATCAAACTATGGCTACACCTTC.

The V gene is TRBV7-2, the J gene TRBJ2-3; D is perhaps TRBD2 (6 bases). Trimming pared 1 base from V and 1 base from J, leaving 12 bases between. Looked up from germline, CDR1 is SGHTA and CDR2 is FQGNSA. The CDR3 has 16 amino acids. CDR3 loop: CASSLVGGTRTDTQYF. CDR3 nucleotides: TGTGCCAGCAGCTTAGTAGGTGGGACTCGCACAGATACGCAGTATTTT.

V usage is TRBV6-5 and J usage is TRBJ2-7; 12 bases match TRBD1. The germline V gene encodes CDR1 MNHEY and CDR2 SVGAGI. The trim removed 2 bases at V and 2 bases at J, leaving 1 base unmatched. The CDR3 is 15 amino acids. CDR3 DNA sequence: TGTGCCAGCAGTTACCGGGACAGGGGGCCCTACGAGCAGTACTTC. Its translation: CASSYRDRGPYEQYF.

In DNA form, the CDR3 reads TGTGCCAGCAGCGTAGCGGACACACCCGATGGCTACACCTTC. Its protein is CASSVADTPDGYTF. The V call is TRBV9, the J call TRBJ1-2; tentatively, D is TRBD1 (5 bases). Deletions cut 0 bases from V and 6 bases from J, with 12 bases between. Germline V gene lookup returns CDR1 SGDLS and CDR2 YYNGEE. The CDR3 covers 14 residues.

The rearrangement uses TRBV19 and TRBJ2-1, with a tentative D call TRBD2 (6 bases). The CDR3 runs to 13 residues. The germline gives CDR1 LNHDA, CDR2 SQIVND (reference sequence). V gave up 5 bases and J gave up 9 bases, with 14 bases separating them. The CDR3 DNA reads TGTGCCAGTAGTTCTCGGGACTTGGCTGAGCAGTTCTTC. It encodes CASSSRDLAEQFF.

V and J are TRBV29-1 and TRBJ2-3, with TRBD2 identical over 11 bases. Trimming removed 7 bases from V and 0 bases from J; junction bases left unmatched: 9. Germline V gene data show CDR1 as SQVTM and CDR2 as ANQGSEA. The CDR3 is made up of 16 amino acids. The CDR3 DNA reads as TGCAGCGGAACGGGACTAGCGGACTCTAGCACAGATACGCAGTATTTT. Protein product: CSGTGLADSSTDTQYF.

Written as DNA, the CDR3 is TGTGCCAGCAGTACACTAGCGGACGAGCAGTACTTC. This codes for CASSTLADEQYF. The chain couples TRBV27 to TRBJ2-7; TRBD2 agrees at 8 bases. V trimming: 5 bases; J trimming: 5 bases; junction bases outside the gene matches: 2. This CDR3 has 12 amino acids. Germline V CDR1 and CDR2: MNHEY, SMNVEV (reference sequence).

This chain uses TRBV2 with TRBJ1-1; 11 nucleotides match TRBD1. Per the germline V gene, CDR1 is SNHLY and CDR2 is FYNNEI. Trimming removed 4 bases from V and 8 bases from J; junction bases left unmatched: 3. The CDR3 is 13 amino acids. The CDR3 DNA reads TGTGCCAGCAGTGTTGGACAGGGGGCGGAAGCTTTCTTT. Its protein product is CASSVGQGAEAFF.

V gene TRBV19 combines with J gene TRBJ1-5; 8 bases are a match to TRBD1. Trimming removed 8 bases from V and 4 bases from J; junction bases left unmatched: 7. CDR1 LNHDA and CDR2 SQIVND come from the germline V gene (reference sequence). The CDR3 is made up of 14 amino acids. The CDR3 sequence: CASGSGTGNQPQHF. CDR3 sequence (DNA): TGTGCCAGTGGGTCCGGGACAGGTAATCAGCCCCAGCATTTT.

This chain joins TRBV10-1 and TRBJ1-3; TRBD1 is a possible D gene (5 bases). V was shortened by 3 bases and J by 1 base, with 10 bases between the two germline ends. The CDR3 extends over 15 amino acids. CDR1 and CDR2 from the germline V gene are WNHNN and SYGVQD (reference sequence). CDR3 nucleotide sequence: TGCGCCAGCAGTGACGGGGGATATTCTGGAAACACCATATATTTT. It encodes CASSDGGYSGNTIYF.

The chain has TRBV4-1 and TRBJ1-2, with D tentatively TRBD1 (6 bases). CDR1 MGHRA and CDR2 YSYEKL come from the germline V gene. The CDR3 loop spans 14 amino acids. V dropped 2 bases and J dropped 3 bases, with 10 bases sitting between them. DNA for the CDR3: TGCGCCAGCAGCCAAAGGACAGTCGACTATGGCTACACCTTC. This codes for CASSQRTVDYGYTF.

The rearrangement links TRBV24-1 to TRBJ1-1; no clear D gene. Germline V gene data show CDR1 as KGHDR and CDR2 as SFDVKD. This CDR3 is 13 amino acids long. The V end was cut by 9 bases, the J end by 1 base, with 11 bases between. For the CDR3, the DNA is TGTGCCACCGCCGACACCCAGAACACTGAAGCTTTCTTT. It encodes CATADTQNTEAFF.

The chain is built from TRBV2 and TRBJ1-2, with D possibly being TRBD1 (5 bases). CDR1 is SNHLY and CDR2 is FYNNEI in the germline V gene. Deletions cut 2 bases from V and 6 bases from J, with 16 bases between. This CDR3 has 15 amino acids. The CDR3 is CASSENPAGLNGYTF. CDR3 coding DNA: TGTGCCAGCAGTGAAAATCCCGCAGGGTTGAATGGCTACACCTTC.

The rearrangement uses TRBV7-8 and TRBJ1-5, with 8 bases identical to TRBD1. Germline V gives CDR1 SGHVS, CDR2 FQNEAQ. This CDR3 has 14 residues. V dropped 2 bases and J dropped 5; count of bases not matched to a gene: 2. CDR3 loop: CASSLQQGDQPQHF. CDR3 bases: TGTGCCAGCAGCTTACAACAGGGGGATCAGCCCCAGCATTTT.

The chain couples TRBV12-3 or TRBV12-4 to TRBJ1-2, with D maybe TRBD1 (6 bases). V was clipped by 4 bases and J by 8 bases, with 11 bases between them. The CDR3 has 12 amino acids. As DNA, the CDR3 is TGTGCCAGCAGTTATACAGGGTCCGGCTACACCTTC. Encoded protein: CASSYTGSGYTF.

The chain recombines TRBV4-2 with TRBJ2-7; 9 bases line up with TRBD1. The junction had 6 bases not matched to a gene; V was cut back by 4 bases and J by 2 bases. Per germline, CDR1 LGHNA and CDR2 YNFKEQ. The CDR3 has 15 amino acids. CDR3 in amino acids: CASSPGGTGPYEQYF. The CDR3, as DNA: TGTGCCAGCAGCCCTGGCGGGACAGGGCCCTACGAGCAGTACTTC.

The V call is TRBV11-3, the J call TRBJ1-1; TRBD1 might be the D (6 bases). Germline V gene sequence: CDR1 SGHNT, CDR2 YENEEA. Trimming removed 3 bases from V and 4 bases from J, with 9 bases in between. This CDR3 has 13 residues. The CDR3 DNA reads as TGTGCCAGCAGCTTCACAGGGAGCACTGAAGCTTTCTTT. It specifies CASSFTGSTEAFF.

J is TRBJ1-2 and V is TRBV5-6; TRBD1 might be the D (6 bases). The CDR3 runs to 16 residues. Trimming took 4 bases from V and 0 from J, leaving 16 bases between them. Germline V gene sequence: CDR1 SGHDT, CDR2 YYEEEE. The CDR3 bases are TGTGCCAGCAGCCCAGGGTGGACAGTCTCTAACTATGGCTACACCTTC. Protein sequence: CASSPGWTVSNYGYTF.